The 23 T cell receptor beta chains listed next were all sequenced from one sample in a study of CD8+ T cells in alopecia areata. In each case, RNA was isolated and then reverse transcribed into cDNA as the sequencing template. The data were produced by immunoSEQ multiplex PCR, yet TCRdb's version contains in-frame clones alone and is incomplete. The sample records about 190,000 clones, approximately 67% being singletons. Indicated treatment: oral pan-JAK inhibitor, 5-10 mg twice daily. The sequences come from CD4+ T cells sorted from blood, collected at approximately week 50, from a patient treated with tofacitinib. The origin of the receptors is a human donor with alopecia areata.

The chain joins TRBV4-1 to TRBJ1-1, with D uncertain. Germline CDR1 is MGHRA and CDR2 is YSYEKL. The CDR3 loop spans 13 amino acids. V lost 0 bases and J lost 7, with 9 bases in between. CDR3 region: CASSQETRSEAFF. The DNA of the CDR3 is TGCGCCAGCAGCCAAGAAACGAGGAGTGAAGCTTTCTTT.

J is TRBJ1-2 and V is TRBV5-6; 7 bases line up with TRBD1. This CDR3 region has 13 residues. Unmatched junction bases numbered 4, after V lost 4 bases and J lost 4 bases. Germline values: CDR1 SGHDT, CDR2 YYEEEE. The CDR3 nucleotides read TGTGCCAGCAGCGAACGGACAGGCTATGGCTACACCTTC. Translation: CASSERTGYGYTF.

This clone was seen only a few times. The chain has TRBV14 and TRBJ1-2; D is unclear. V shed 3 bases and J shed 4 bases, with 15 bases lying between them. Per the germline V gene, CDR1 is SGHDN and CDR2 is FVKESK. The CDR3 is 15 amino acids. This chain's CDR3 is CASSHGAVIGYGYTF. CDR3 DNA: TGTGCCAGCAGCCATGGAGCGGTCATCGGCTATGGCTACACCTTC.

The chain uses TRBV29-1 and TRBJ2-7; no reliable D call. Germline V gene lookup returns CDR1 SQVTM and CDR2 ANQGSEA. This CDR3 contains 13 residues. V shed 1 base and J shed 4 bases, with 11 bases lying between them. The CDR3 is CSVEVVTPYEQYF. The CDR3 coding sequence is TGCAGCGTTGAAGTCGTGACACCTTACGAGCAGTACTTC.

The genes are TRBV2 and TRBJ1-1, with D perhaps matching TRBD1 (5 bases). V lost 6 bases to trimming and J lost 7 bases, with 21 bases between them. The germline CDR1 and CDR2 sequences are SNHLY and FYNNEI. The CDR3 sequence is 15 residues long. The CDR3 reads CASSLADTGGIEAFF. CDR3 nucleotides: TGTGCCAGCAGCCTAGCGGACACCGGAGGAATTGAAGCTTTCTTT.

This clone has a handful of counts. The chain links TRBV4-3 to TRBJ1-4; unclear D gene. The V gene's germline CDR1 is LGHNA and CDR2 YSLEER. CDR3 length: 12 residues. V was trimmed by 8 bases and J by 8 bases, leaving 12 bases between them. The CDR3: CASRSRAEKLFF. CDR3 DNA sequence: TGCGCCAGCCGATCGAGGGCCGAAAAACTGTTTTTT.

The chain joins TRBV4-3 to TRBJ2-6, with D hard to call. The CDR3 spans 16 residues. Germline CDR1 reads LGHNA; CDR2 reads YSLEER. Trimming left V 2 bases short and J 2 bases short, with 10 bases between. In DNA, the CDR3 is TGCGCCAGCAGCCAACAGCCTGTAACTGGGGCCAACGTCCTGACTTTC. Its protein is CASSQQPVTGANVLTF.

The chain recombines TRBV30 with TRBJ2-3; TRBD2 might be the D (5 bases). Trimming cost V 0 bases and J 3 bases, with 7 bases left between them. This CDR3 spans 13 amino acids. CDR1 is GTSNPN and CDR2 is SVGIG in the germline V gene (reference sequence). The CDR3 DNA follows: TGTGCCTGGAGTGTCGGAGGAACAGATACGCAGTATTTT. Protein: CAWSVGGTDTQYF.

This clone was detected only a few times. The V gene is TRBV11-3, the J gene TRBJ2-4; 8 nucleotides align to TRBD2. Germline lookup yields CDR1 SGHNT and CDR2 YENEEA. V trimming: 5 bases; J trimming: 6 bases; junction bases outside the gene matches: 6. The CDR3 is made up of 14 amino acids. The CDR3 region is CASSQAGAVNIQYF. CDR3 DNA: TGTGCCAGCAGCCAAGCGGGGGCGGTAAACATTCAGTACTTC.

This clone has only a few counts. The CDR3 protein is CSVEGGLGTEAFF. Here the CDR3 DNA reads TGCAGCGTTGAAGGAGGATTGGGGACTGAAGCTTTCTTT. This sequence joins TRBV29-1 and TRBJ1-1; D not resolved. The CDR3 consists of 13 residues. Germline V CDR1 and CDR2: SQVTM, ANQGSEA. Deletions cut 1 base from V and 5 bases from J, with 11 bases between.

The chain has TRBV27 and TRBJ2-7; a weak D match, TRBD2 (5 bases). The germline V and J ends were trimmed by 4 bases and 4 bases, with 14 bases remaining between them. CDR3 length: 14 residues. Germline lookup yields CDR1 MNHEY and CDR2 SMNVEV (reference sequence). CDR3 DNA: TGTGCCAGCAGTTCCTGGACGGGATCTTACGAGCAGTACTTC. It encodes CASSSWTGSYEQYF.

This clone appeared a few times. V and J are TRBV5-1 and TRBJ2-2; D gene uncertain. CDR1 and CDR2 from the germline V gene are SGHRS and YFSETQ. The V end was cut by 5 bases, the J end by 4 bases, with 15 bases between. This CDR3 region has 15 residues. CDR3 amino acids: CASRLTHAGTGELFF. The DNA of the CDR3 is TGCGCCAGCAGACTAACACACGCCGGCACCGGGGAGCTGTTTTTT.

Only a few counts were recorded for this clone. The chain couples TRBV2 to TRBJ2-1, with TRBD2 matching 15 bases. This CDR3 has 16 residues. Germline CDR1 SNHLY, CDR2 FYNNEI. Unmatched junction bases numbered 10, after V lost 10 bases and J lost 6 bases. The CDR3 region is CANRMGLAGGGNEQFF. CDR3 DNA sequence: TGTGCCAATCGAATGGGACTAGCGGGGGGAGGCAATGAGCAGTTCTTC.

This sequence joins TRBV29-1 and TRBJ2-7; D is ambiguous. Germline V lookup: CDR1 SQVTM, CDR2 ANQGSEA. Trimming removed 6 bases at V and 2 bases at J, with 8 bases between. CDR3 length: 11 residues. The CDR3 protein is CSVQSTYEQYF. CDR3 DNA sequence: TGCAGCGTACAGTCTACCTACGAGCAGTACTTC.

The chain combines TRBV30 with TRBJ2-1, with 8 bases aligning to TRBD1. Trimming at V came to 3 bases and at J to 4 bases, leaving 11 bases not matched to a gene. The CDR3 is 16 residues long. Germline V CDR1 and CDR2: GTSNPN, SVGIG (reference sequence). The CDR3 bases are TGTGCCTGGAGCCGACCCGGGACAGGACAATACAATGAGCAGTTCTTC. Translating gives CAWSRPGTGQYNEQFF.

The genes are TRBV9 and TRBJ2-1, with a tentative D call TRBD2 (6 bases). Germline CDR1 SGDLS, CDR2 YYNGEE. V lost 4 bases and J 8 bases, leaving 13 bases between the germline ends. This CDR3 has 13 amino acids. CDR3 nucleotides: TGTGCCAGCAGCCGAGATAGCGGCTATGAGCAGTTCTTC. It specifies CASSRDSGYEQFF.

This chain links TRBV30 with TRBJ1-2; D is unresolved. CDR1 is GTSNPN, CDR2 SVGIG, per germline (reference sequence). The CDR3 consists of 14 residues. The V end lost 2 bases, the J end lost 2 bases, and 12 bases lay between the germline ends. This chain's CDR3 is CAWSREVRNYGYTF. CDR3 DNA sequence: TGTGCCTGGAGTCGGGAGGTCCGGAACTATGGCTACACCTTC. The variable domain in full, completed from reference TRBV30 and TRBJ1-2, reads SQTIHQWPATLVQPVGSPLSLECTVEGTSNPNLYWYRQAAGRGLQLLFYSVGIGQISSEVPQNLSASRPQDRQFILSSKKLLLSDSGFYLCAWSREVRNYGYTFGSGTRLTVV.

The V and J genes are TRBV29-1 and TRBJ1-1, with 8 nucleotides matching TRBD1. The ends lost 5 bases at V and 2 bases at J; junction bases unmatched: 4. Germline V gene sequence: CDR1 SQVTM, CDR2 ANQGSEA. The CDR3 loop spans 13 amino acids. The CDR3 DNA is TGCAGCGTTATGCAGGGGGCAAACACTGAAGCTTTCTTT. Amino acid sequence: CSVMQGANTEAFF. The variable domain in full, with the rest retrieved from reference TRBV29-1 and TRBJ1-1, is SAVISQKPSRDICQRGTSLTIQCQVDSQVTMMFWYRQQPGQSLTLIATANQGSEATYESGFVIDKFPISRPNLTFSTLTVSNMSPEDSSIYLCSVMQGANTEAFFGQGTRLTVV.

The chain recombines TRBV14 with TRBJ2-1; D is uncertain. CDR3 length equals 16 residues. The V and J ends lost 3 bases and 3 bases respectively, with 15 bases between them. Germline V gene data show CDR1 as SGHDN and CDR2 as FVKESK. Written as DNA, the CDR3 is TGTGCCAGCAGCCAGGAGCACTCTGCACTCTACAATGAGCAGTTCTTC. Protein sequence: CASSQEHSALYNEQFF.

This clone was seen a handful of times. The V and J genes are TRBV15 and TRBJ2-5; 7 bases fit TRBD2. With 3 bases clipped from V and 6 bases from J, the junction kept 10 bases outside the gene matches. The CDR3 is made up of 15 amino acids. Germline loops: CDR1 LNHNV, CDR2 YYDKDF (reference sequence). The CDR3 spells CATSRGGTDGQTQYF. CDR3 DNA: TGTGCCACCAGCAGGGGGGGGACCGACGGTCAGACCCAGTACTTC.

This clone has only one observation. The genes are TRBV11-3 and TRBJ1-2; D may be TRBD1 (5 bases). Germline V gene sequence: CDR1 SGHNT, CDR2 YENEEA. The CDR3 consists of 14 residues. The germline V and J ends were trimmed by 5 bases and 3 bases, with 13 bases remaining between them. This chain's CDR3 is CASSLSGGDYGYTF. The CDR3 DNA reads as TGTGCCAGCAGCCTTAGCGGGGGGGACTATGGCTACACCTTC. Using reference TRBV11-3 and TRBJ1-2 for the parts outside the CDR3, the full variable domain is EAGVVQSPRYKIIEKKQPVAFWCNPISGHNTLYWYLQNLGQGPELLIRYENEEAVDDSQLPKDRFSAERLKGVDSTLKIQPAELGDSAVYLCASSLSGGDYGYTFGSGTRLTVV.

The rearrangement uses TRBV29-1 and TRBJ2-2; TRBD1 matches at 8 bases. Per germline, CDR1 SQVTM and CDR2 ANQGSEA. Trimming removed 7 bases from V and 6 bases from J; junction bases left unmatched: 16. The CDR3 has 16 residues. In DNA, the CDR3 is TGCAGCGCCCAAGGGGCAGGGGGCATTATAGCCGGGGAGCTGTTTTTT. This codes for CSAQGAGGIIAGELFF.

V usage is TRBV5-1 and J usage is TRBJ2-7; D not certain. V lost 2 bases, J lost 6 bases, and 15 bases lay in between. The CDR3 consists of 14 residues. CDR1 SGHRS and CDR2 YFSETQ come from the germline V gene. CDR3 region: CASSFISGSAEQYF. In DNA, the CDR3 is TGCGCCAGCAGCTTTATCTCCGGGTCTGCCGAGCAGTACTTC.